These 25 T cell receptor beta chains were sequenced from one sample in a study of control samples from healthy donors and cancer patients. Method: immunoSEQ multiplex PCR; TCRdb's copy keeps in-frame clones and lacks some. This table holds some 120,000 clones, around 90% found once. The source material was blood. Receptors originate from a man aged 18 to 29 in good health.

This chain joins TRBV19 and TRBJ1-5; D is undetermined. Trimming stripped 4 bases from V and 7 bases from J, with 11 bases between. CDR1 and CDR2 (germline): LNHDA, SQIVND (reference sequence). CDR3 length: 13 residues. The DNA of the CDR3 is TGTGCCAGTAGTACGGCCCCGTGGCAGCCCCAGCATTTT. It specifies CASSTAPWQPQHF.

The CDR3 loop reads CASRTGGSQPQHF. CDR3 sequence (DNA): TGTGCCAGTCGGACGGGAGGGAGTCAGCCCCAGCATTTT. The rearrangement joins TRBV19 to TRBJ1-5, with D uncertain. CDR1 is LNHDA and CDR2 is SQIVND in the germline V gene (reference sequence). V was clipped by 8 bases and J by 6 bases, with 14 bases between them. This CDR3 has 13 residues.

The V call is TRBV5-1, the J call TRBJ1-6, with D perhaps TRBD1 (6 bases). The germline V and J ends were trimmed by 5 bases and 7 bases, with 19 bases remaining between them. The CDR3 length is 16 residues. The germline V gene has CDR1 SGHRS and CDR2 YFSETQ. The CDR3 nucleotides are TGCGCCAGCAGGGGGGGTACCGGGGGCGAGAATTCACCCCTCCACTTT. Residues: CASRGGTGGENSPLHF.

The chain employs TRBV2 and TRBJ1-3; D is perhaps TRBD1 (6 bases). Trimming cost V 4 bases and J 6 bases, with 10 bases left between them. The germline V gene has CDR1 SNHLY and CDR2 FYNNEI. The CDR3 spans 13 residues. CDR3 in amino acids: CASSVGGENTIYF. The CDR3 DNA reads as TGTGCCAGCAGTGTAGGGGGTGAAAACACCATATATTTT.

The chain joins TRBV7-2 to TRBJ2-3; the D gene is possibly TRBD2 (6 bases). Per germline, CDR1 SGHTA and CDR2 FQGNSA. V lost 1 base and J lost 2, with 10 bases in between. The CDR3 has 15 amino acids. CDR3 bases: TGTGCCAGCAGCTTAGGCGGGGCCATCACAGATACGCAGTATTTT. As protein: CASSLGGAITDTQYF.

The chain couples TRBV7-9 to TRBJ1-2, with D perhaps matching TRBD1 (5 bases). Trimming stripped 5 bases from V and 5 bases from J, with 12 bases between. CDR1 SEHNR and CDR2 FQNEAQ come from the germline V gene (reference sequence). CDR3 length: 13 residues. The CDR3 reads CASSPGTEYGYTF. The DNA of the CDR3 is TGTGCCAGCAGCCCCGGGACGGAATATGGCTACACCTTC.

The chain joins TRBV4-1 to TRBJ2-3; 10 nucleotides align to TRBD2. The CDR3 consists of 19 residues. Trimming removed 3 bases from V and 4 bases from J; junction bases left unmatched: 16. Germline-derived CDR1 and CDR2 are MGHRA and YSYEKL. This chain's CDR3 is CASSHPLRTPSGGADTQYF. Here the CDR3 DNA reads TGCGCCAGCAGCCACCCACTCCGCACTCCTAGCGGGGGTGCAGATACGCAGTATTTT.

The chain uses TRBV6-6 and TRBJ2-1; 11 bases align to TRBD2. Germline CDR1 is MNHNY and CDR2 is SVGAGI (reference sequence). The V segment lost 5 bases and the J segment 3 bases; nucleotides outside the gene matches: 3. This CDR3 contains 15 residues. The CDR3 coding sequence is TGTGCCAGCAGTAAACTAGCGGGAGACTACAATGAGCAGTTCTTC. Its translation is CASSKLAGDYNEQFF.

The chain couples TRBV2 to TRBJ1-2; the match to TRBD1 covers 7 bases. CDR3 length equals 12 residues. J gave up 5 bases and V 6 bases, and 3 bases lay outside the gene matches. From germline, CDR1 is SNHLY and CDR2 FYNNEI. CDR3 protein: CASRRDSYGYTF. CDR3 in DNA: TGTGCCAGCAGGCGGGACAGTTATGGCTACACCTTC.

This rearrangement joins TRBV11-1 to TRBJ1-6; no clear D. Trimming cost V 2 bases and J 0 bases, with 8 bases left between them. Germline values: CDR1 SGHAT, CDR2 FQDESV (reference sequence). The CDR3 runs to 16 residues. The CDR3 sequence: CASSLQATSYNSPLHF. The CDR3 nucleotides are TGTGCCAGCAGCTTACAGGCGACCTCCTATAATTCACCCCTCCACTTT.

The chain uses TRBV11-2 and TRBJ2-1; a weak D match, TRBD1 (6 bases). Trimming left V 3 bases short and J 7 bases short, with 10 bases between. CDR3 length equals 13 residues. CDR1 is SGHAT, CDR2 FQNNGV, per germline. The CDR3 sequence: CASSFQGTNEQFF. The CDR3 region has the DNA TGTGCCAGCAGCTTTCAGGGGACGAATGAGCAGTTCTTC.

The chain couples TRBV27 to TRBJ1-5; D is unresolved. The CDR3 is 15 amino acids. Germline CDR1 is MNHEY and CDR2 is SMNVEV (reference sequence). V was pared by 3 bases and J by 3 bases, with 12 bases between. The chain's CDR3 is CASSLAGRVNQPQHF. CDR3 sequence (DNA): TGTGCCAGCAGTTTGGCCGGTCGGGTCAATCAGCCCCAGCATTTT.

The chain recombines TRBV19 with TRBJ1-2; 8 bases line up with TRBD1. J lost 2 bases, V lost 5 bases, and 4 bases had no gene match. The CDR3 contains 14 residues. The germline gives CDR1 LNHDA, CDR2 SQIVND (reference sequence). CDR3 amino acids: CASSPGTGNYGYTF. The CDR3 DNA reads TGTGCCAGTAGTCCCGGGACAGGCAACTATGGCTACACCTTC.

CDR3 DNA sequence: TGCGCCAGCAGCCAAACAGGGATACTGGGAGGCTACACCTTC. Amino acid sequence: CASSQTGILGGYTF. The chain combines TRBV4-1 with TRBJ1-2, with TRBD1 as a possible D gene (6 bases). This CDR3 is 14 amino acids long. Trimming stripped 2 bases from V and 8 bases from J, with 15 bases between. Looked up from germline, CDR1 is MGHRA and CDR2 is YSYEKL.

The chain combines TRBV11-3 with TRBJ2-1, with D possibly TRBD1 on 6 matching bases. The CDR3 runs 15 residues. Looked up from germline, CDR1 is SGHNT and CDR2 is YENEEA. Between the trimmed V and J ends, which lost 1 base and 10 bases, there was a span of 17 bases. The CDR3 DNA follows: TGTGCCAGCAGCTTAGCGGACAGCCTTGACCTAGAGCAGTTCTTC. Amino acids: CASSLADSLDLEQFF.

The chain links TRBV10-2 to TRBJ2-1; 14 nucleotides match TRBD2. Trimming removed 10 bases from V and 8 bases from J; junction bases left unmatched: 4. The germline V gene encodes CDR1 WSHSY and CDR2 SAAADI. CDR3 length: 13 amino acids. The CDR3 spells CATTSGGADEQFF. The CDR3 DNA follows: TGCGCCACGACTAGCGGGGGGGCCGATGAGCAGTTCTTC.

The V call is TRBV4-1, the J call TRBJ2-1; 8 bases map to TRBD2. CDR3 size: 16 residues. V shed 0 bases, J shed 4 bases, and the junction held 5 bases outside the gene matches. The germline V gene encodes CDR1 MGHRA and CDR2 YSYEKL. CDR3 nucleotides: TGCGCCAGCAGCCAAGAAAAAGCGGGGGCTTACAATGAGCAGTTCTTC. Protein sequence: CASSQEKAGAYNEQFF.

In its sample, this clone was seen once. This sequence joins TRBV5-4 and TRBJ2-1; D may be TRBD1 (6 bases). This CDR3 has 17 residues. CDR1 and CDR2 from the germline V gene are SGHNT and YYREEE (reference sequence). Trimming removed 5 bases from V and 2 bases from J, with 20 bases in between. The CDR3: CASSPAGGGLPYNEQFF. In DNA form, the CDR3 reads TGTGCCAGCAGTCCGGCTGGGGGCGGGTTACCCTACAATGAGCAGTTCTTC. Full variable domain (rest looked up from reference TRBV5-4 and TRBJ2-1): ETGVTQSPTHLIKTRGQQVTLRCSSQSGHNTVSWYQQALGQGPQFIFQYYREEENGRGNFPPRFSGLQFPNYSSELNVNALELDDSALYLCASSPAGGGLPYNEQFFGPGTRLTVL.

The chain is built from TRBV5-4 and TRBJ2-5; D gene uncertain. Trimming took 2 bases from V and 0 from J, leaving 11 bases between them. Per germline, CDR1 SGHNT and CDR2 YYREEE (reference sequence). The CDR3 spans 15 residues. CDR3 region: CASSLTSRNQETQYF. The CDR3 DNA sequence: TGTGCCAGCAGCTTAACCAGTAGGAACCAAGAGACCCAGTACTTC.

The genes are TRBV5-1 and TRBJ1-1; tentative D call: TRBD1 (6 bases). Trimming pared 0 bases from V and 4 bases from J, leaving 7 bases between. The CDR3 loop spans 13 amino acids. The germline CDR1 and CDR2 sequences are SGHRS and YFSETQ. Here the CDR3 reads CASSLADSTEAFF. The DNA for the CDR3 is TGCGCCAGCAGCTTGGCGGACAGCACTGAAGCTTTCTTT.

The rearrangement uses TRBV6-2 or TRBV6-3 and TRBJ1-2; unclear D gene. The CDR3 contains 14 residues. CDR1 MNHEY and CDR2 SVGEGT come from the germline V gene. V lost 0 bases and J 4 bases, leaving 9 bases between the germline ends. The CDR3, as DNA: TGTGCCAGCAGTTACTCGGGTGGAATCTATGGCTACACCTTC. It encodes CASSYSGGIYGYTF.

V gene TRBV11-3 combines with J gene TRBJ2-1; TRBD2 is a possible D gene (6 bases). Germline V lookup: CDR1 SGHNT, CDR2 YENEEA. This CDR3 is built from 14 residues. The V and J ends lost 1 base and 2 bases respectively, with 6 bases between them. The CDR3 protein is CASSLGGTYNEQFF. For the CDR3, the DNA is TGTGCCAGCAGCTTAGGCGGGACCTACAATGAGCAGTTCTTC. The whole variable domain, remainder taken from reference TRBV11-3 and TRBJ2-1, is EAGVVQSPRYKIIEKKQPVAFWCNPISGHNTLYWYLQNLGQGPELLIRYENEEAVDDSQLPKDRFSAERLKGVDSTLKIQPAELGDSAVYLCASSLGGTYNEQFFGPGTRLTVL.

The J gene is TRBJ1-4, the V gene TRBV6-5; D gene ambiguous. The CDR3 is 12 amino acids. Germline V gives CDR1 MNHEY, CDR2 SVGAGI. The V and J ends lost 6 bases and 4 bases respectively, with 6 bases between them. The DNA of the CDR3 is TGTGCCAGCAGCCAGATTAATGAAAAACTGTTTTTT. It codes for CASSQINEKLFF.

The V and J genes are TRBV21-1 and TRBJ2-7. TRBV21-1 is labeled a pseudogene. CDR3 size: 13 residues. The CDR3 is CASSKVGRGEQYV. The DNA for the CDR3 is TGTGCCAGCAGCAAAGTGGGGCGAGGGGAGCAGTACGTC.

The chain has TRBV6-2 or TRBV6-3 and TRBJ2-7, with TRBD2 matching over 9 bases. Looked up from germline, CDR1 is MNHEY and CDR2 is SVGEGT. This CDR3 region has 13 residues. After removal of 5 bases from V and 6 bases from J, the junction contained 5 bases not matched to a gene. CDR3 DNA sequence: TGTGCCAGCAGTAGCGGGAGGTTTAGCGAGCAGTACGTC. This translates into CASSSGRFSEQYV.